Listed here are 17 T cell receptor beta chains from one sample, sequenced in a study of blood T cells in healthy people across ages. A J-beta primer mix and a sample-barcoded 5' primer were used in a second PCR of roughly 6 to 11 cycles. TCRdb analysed the 5' RACE reads with MiXCR anew, one entry per CDR3 protein. This table has some 760,000 distinct CDR3 sequences, 25% appearing once. In addition, the sample was reused for a study of T cells of mothers and their children.

Sequenced sample: blood. These receptors were collected from a boy aged 5 to 17 in good health.

This chain uses TRBV6-5 with TRBJ1-6; D unclear. V shed 2 bases and J shed 10 bases, with 12 bases lying between them. Germline CDR1 and CDR2: MNHEY and SVGAGI. This CDR3 contains 14 residues. CDR3 amino acids: CASSYRVGGSPLHF. CDR3 nucleotide sequence: TGTGCCAGCAGTTACAGGGTAGGAGGGTCACCCCTCCACTTT.

The V call is TRBV6-6, the J call TRBJ2-4, with TRBD1 matching over 8 bases. J gave up 0 bases and V 4 bases, and 5 bases lay outside the gene matches. Germline V CDR1 and CDR2: MNHNY, SVGAGI (reference sequence). This CDR3 is built from 16 residues. The CDR3 loop reads CASSFPGQGAKNIQYF. CDR3 nucleotide sequence: TGTGCCAGCAGTTTCCCCGGACAGGGAGCCAAAAACATTCAGTACTTC.

The chain employs TRBV18 and TRBJ1-6, with TRBD1 as a possible D gene (5 bases). The CDR3 covers 13 residues. V gave up 4 bases and J gave up 4 bases, with 5 bases separating them. Looked up from germline, CDR1 is KGHSH and CDR2 is LQKENI. CDR3 protein: CASSQGYNSPLHF. In nucleotides, the CDR3 is TGTGCCAGCTCACAGGGGTATAATTCACCCCTCCACTTT.

The rearrangement joins TRBV11-1 to TRBJ2-2; D is tentatively TRBD1 or TRBD2 (5 bases each). CDR1 is SGHAT and CDR2 is FQDESV in the germline V gene (reference sequence). Trimming cost V 4 bases and J 7 bases, with 16 bases left between them. There are 15 residues in the CDR3. Here the CDR3 reads CASSSRDPTIGELFF. CDR3 bases: TGTGCCAGCAGCTCCCGGGACCCGACCATCGGGGAGCTGTTTTTT.

This clonotype has only a few counts. The chain couples TRBV28 to TRBJ2-7; no firm D call. Germline V gene lookup returns CDR1 MDHEN and CDR2 SYDVKM. Trimming removed 7 bases from V and 1 base from J, with 8 bases in between. CDR3 length: 12 amino acids. Here the CDR3 reads CASKSSSYEQYF. The CDR3 nucleotides are TGTGCCAGCAAGAGCTCTTCCTACGAGCAGTACTTC.

The chain uses TRBV10-3 and TRBJ1-2; 8 positions agree with TRBD1. Trimming at V came to 5 bases and at J to 4 bases, leaving 9 bases not matched to a gene. Germline CDR1 is ENHRY and CDR2 is SYGVKD. The CDR3 is made up of 15 amino acids. This CDR3 reads CAISKVGQGGYGYTF. CDR3 in DNA: TGTGCCATCAGTAAAGTTGGACAGGGCGGCTATGGCTACACCTTC.

This clonotype was seen more than once but under ten times. The chain employs TRBV2 and TRBJ2-2; no clear D. The V gene's germline CDR1 is SNHLY and CDR2 FYNNEI. The CDR3 spans 12 residues. V lost 8 bases to trimming and J lost 6 bases, with 10 bases between them. CDR3 amino acids: CASSLPPGELFF. As DNA, the CDR3 is TGTGCCAGCTCGCTTCCCCCCGGGGAGCTGTTTTTT.

This clonotype was recorded a few times. The CDR3 DNA follows: TGTGCCAGCAGGCTACTAGCGGGGATCGACAATGAGCAGTTCTTC. Residues: CASRLLAGIDNEQFF. This chain uses TRBV7-8 with TRBJ2-1; 10 positions match TRBD2. With V trimmed by 6 bases and J by 5 bases, 7 bases remained unmatched. The length of the CDR3 is 15 residues. In germline, CDR1 is SGHVS, CDR2 FQNEAQ.

This clonotype was recorded a few times. This chain uses TRBV11-2 with TRBJ2-1; 9 nucleotides align to TRBD2. The J segment lost 0 bases and the V segment lost 1 base, leaving 7 bases of the junction unmatched. The germline V gene encodes CDR1 SGHAT and CDR2 FQNNGV. The CDR3 loop spans 18 amino acids. CDR3 sequence (DNA): TGTGCCAGCAGCTTAGGGTCGACTAGCGGTAGCTCCTACAATGAGCAGTTCTTC. Amino acid sequence: CASSLGSTSGSSYNEQFF.

This clonotype was counted between two and nine times. The chain recombines TRBV5-5 with TRBJ2-5; D unclear. Germline loops: CDR1 SGHKS, CDR2 YYEKEE (reference sequence). V dropped 5 bases and J dropped 5 bases, with 10 bases sitting between them. The CDR3 covers 12 residues. CDR3 in DNA: TGTGCCAGCAGTTTTTGGGCGGAGACCCAGTACTTC. Protein product: CASSFWAETQYF. Combining the CDR3 with reference TRBV5-5 and TRBJ2-5 gives the whole variable domain DAGVTQSPTHLIKTRGQQVTLRCSPISGHKSVSWYQQVLGQGPQFIFQYYEKEERGRGNFPDRFSARQFPNYSSELNVNALLLGDSALYLCASSFWAETQYFGPGTRLLVL.

This clonotype was seen a handful of times. The V gene is TRBV4-1, the J gene TRBJ1-1; D is unclear. The CDR3 has 15 residues. The germline V and J ends were trimmed by 1 base and 2 bases, with 11 bases remaining between them. Germline lookup yields CDR1 MGHRA and CDR2 YSYEKL. CDR3 in amino acids: CASSQVHRGNTEAFF. CDR3 bases: TGCGCCAGCAGCCAAGTACATCGGGGAAACACTGAAGCTTTCTTT.

A few counts support this clonotype. V and J are TRBV29-1 and TRBJ2-3, with 8 bases fitting TRBD2. CDR3 length equals 12 residues. V was clipped by 2 bases and J by 11 bases; unmatched bases: 6. CDR1 is SQVTM, CDR2 ANQGSEA, per germline. The CDR3 coding sequence is TGCAGCGTTGAATTGACTAGCGTAGGGCAGTATTTT. The encoded protein is CSVELTSVGQYF.

The chain combines TRBV19 with TRBJ1-5, with 9 bases aligning to TRBD1. Per germline, CDR1 LNHDA and CDR2 SQIVND (reference sequence). The V and J ends lost 5 bases and 6 bases, in that order; junction bases with no gene match: 5. CDR3 length equals 14 residues. The DNA for the CDR3 is TGTGCCAGTAGTCTACAGGGGGCCCGTCAGCCCCAGCATTTT. Protein product: CASSLQGARQPQHF.

The chain has TRBV20-1 and TRBJ2-5, with 8 bases that match TRBD2. This CDR3 comprises 16 residues. J gave up 0 bases and V 5 bases, and 11 bases lay outside the gene matches. Germline lookup yields CDR1 DFQATT and CDR2 SNEGSKA (reference sequence). The CDR3 DNA follows: TGCAGTGCTCCCACTGGGAGCGGGGGAGACCAAGAGACCCAGTACTTC. Translation gives CSAPTGSGGDQETQYF.

The V and J genes are TRBV11-2 and TRBJ2-3; possibly TRBD2 for D (6 bases). The CDR3 has 13 residues. V was cut by 5 bases and J by 2 bases, with 8 bases left in between. Germline loops: CDR1 SGHAT, CDR2 FQNNGV. The CDR3 reads CASSREATDTQYF. The CDR3 coding sequence is TGTGCCAGCAGCAGGGAGGCCACAGATACGCAGTATTTT.

In this sample, this clonotype turned up a few times. CDR3 loop: CASSVLQGENEQFF. Here the CDR3 DNA reads TGTGCCAGCAGCGTACTGCAGGGGGAAAATGAGCAGTTCTTC. V and J are TRBV9 and TRBJ2-5, with 7 bases aligning to TRBD1. The J call may be mistaken, given a closer DNA end match to TRBJ2-1. Germline-derived CDR1 and CDR2 are SGDLS and YYNGEE. CDR3 size: 14 residues.

This chain links TRBV7-8 with TRBJ2-1; D unclear. CDR1 and CDR2 from the germline V gene are SGHVS and FQNEAQ. The CDR3 is made up of 14 amino acids. Trimming removed 1 base from V and 4 bases from J, with 8 bases in between. CDR3 loop: CASSLGTQYNEQFF. For the CDR3, the DNA is TGTGCCAGCAGCTTAGGGACGCAATACAATGAGCAGTTCTTC.